This record looks at one T cell receptor beta chain sequence and its context. At one boundary the junction diverges from the germline segment, which might be a read error. The data were produced by immunoSEQ multiplex PCR, yet TCRdb's version contains in-frame clones alone and is incomplete. In the table there are some 40,000 clones, 84% of which are singletons. Stated treatment: randomized to nivolumab then ipilimumab (arm A) or the reverse (arm B). None of the patients previously received DNA-damaging chemotherapy. Live CD3+CD8+ CD19− CD56− cells were sorted from PBMCs. This CDR3 is 13 amino acids long. The germline V gene has CDR1 SGDLS and CDR2 YYNGEE. This entry is derived from a study of sequential checkpoint blockade in melanoma. Study as a whole: Randomization was 1:1 between first-line nivolumab→ipilimumab and ipilimumab→nivolumab. Both treatment sequences were followed by maintenance nivolumab.

The chain employs TRBV9 and TRBJ1-1; D unclear. The clonotype was recovered from a human donor with melanoma. The material sequenced was CD8+ T cells sorted from blood (inferred from file names), taken from a patient given nivolumab and ipilimumab in sequence. The CDR3 spells CAGSVGGNTEAFF. The CDR3 DNA reads TGTGCCGGCAGCGTTGGAGGTAACACTGAAGCTTTCTTT.